This TCR beta chain was observed in a study of T cells after yellow fever vaccination. Background on the study: Preparation used SMART-Seq v4 Ultra Low Input for the low-cell-number fractions. Points from the study as a whole: Abundant clonotypes from the bulk population could have been carried over as contaminants into FACS-sorted repertoires. A weaker secondary response peaked on day 5, the primary on day 15.

A universal primer site and UMIs were added as TCR cDNA was made by 5'RACE template switching. MiXCR, applied by TCRdb to the 5' RACE reads, yields one record per CDR3 protein. This table holds about 330,000 distinct CDR3 sequences, 7% to 9% found once. Germline values: CDR1 SGHAT, CDR2 FQNNGV. The CDR3 totals 13 residues. Trimming took off 4 bases at V and 5 bases at J, with 11 bases between the two ends. This clonotype was detected only a few times. Its cognate antigen is unknown. This TCR was recovered from a man between 18 and 35 years old who received the YFV17D yellow fever vaccine. This specimen consisted of PBMCs, obtained about 41 days after the first yellow fever vaccination. The chain links TRBV11-2 to TRBJ2-5; D is ambiguous. CDR3 loop: CASSSWMRETQYF. CDR3 nucleotide sequence: TGTGCCAGCAGCTCCTGGATGAGGGAGACCCAGTACTTC. Variable domain in full (rest from reference TRBV11-2 and TRBJ2-5): EAGVAQSPRYKIIEKRQSVAFWCNPISGHATLYWYQQILGQGPKLLIQFQNNGVVDDSQLPKDRFSAERLKGVDSTLKIQPAKLEDSAVYLCASSSWMRETQYFGPGTRLLVL.